This TCR beta chain was recorded in a study of blood T cell repertoires in COVID-19. Profiled with immunoSEQ multiplex PCR; TCRdb holds only in-frame clones, not every one. Of hundreds of thousands of clones listed, 85% to 90% are singletons. Adults between roughly 18 and 90 years of age took part from about two dozen US areas. Membership in each cohort depended on participant-reported clinical history. Germline loops: CDR1 SNHLY, CDR2 FYNNEI. This CDR3 is 10 amino acids long. Trimming cost V 4 bases and J 10 bases, with 7 bases left between them. This clone was observed a few times. Material for sequencing was PBMCs or T cells enriched from blood (not recorded which). The V call is TRBV2, the J call TRBJ1-1; D call uncertain. The TCR was taken from a man aged 50-59 years who had been exposed to COVID-19. DNA of the CDR3: TGTGCCAGCAGTGGGGCCCGAGCTTTCTTT. Its translation is CASSGARAFF.